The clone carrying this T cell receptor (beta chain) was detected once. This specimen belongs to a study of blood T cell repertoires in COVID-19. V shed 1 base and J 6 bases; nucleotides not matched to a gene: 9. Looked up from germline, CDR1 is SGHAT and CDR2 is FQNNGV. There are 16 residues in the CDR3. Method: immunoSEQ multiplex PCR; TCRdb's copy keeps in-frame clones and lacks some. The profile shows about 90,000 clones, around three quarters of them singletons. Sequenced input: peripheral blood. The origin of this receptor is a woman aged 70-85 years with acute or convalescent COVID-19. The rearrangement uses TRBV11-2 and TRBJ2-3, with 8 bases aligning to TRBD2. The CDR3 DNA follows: TGTGCCAGCAGCTTAGGATCGGGACTAGTGACCGATACGCAGTATTTT. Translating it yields CASSLGSGLVTDTQYF.